A selection of T cell receptor beta chains follows, all from one sample in a study of beta chain features in type 1 diabetes. Clones were sequenced by immunoSEQ multiplex PCR, and TCRdb holds only the in-frame ones, with some missing. The repertoire holds about 240,000 clones, 25% to 35% seen once, with under 4.5% in the top ten. Sequences were obtained from central memory CD4+ T cells from blood. These receptor sequences come from a man younger than 45 in good health. The CDR3 runs from the conserved cysteine through the conserved F or W. Fields, in order: D gene, V gene, J gene, clone size, CDR3 DNA, CDR3 protein. The D gene is left open where the match is weak. Size tells how often a clone was seen (once, few, many) or the class of an expanded clone, and some rows leave it out.

D gene: TRBD1
V gene: TRBV2
J gene: TRBJ1-5
clone size: NA
CDR3 DNA: TGTGCCAGCACCAGAGGGACAGGGGGAAATCAGCCCCAGCATTTT
CDR3 protein: CASTRGTGGNQPQHF

D gene: TRBD2
V gene: TRBV7-2
J gene: TRBJ2-1
clone size: few
CDR3 DNA: TGTGCCAGCAGGCCCGGGACTAGCGGATACAATGAGCAGTTCTTC
CDR3 protein: CASRPGTSGYNEQFF

D gene: TRBD1
V gene: TRBV6-5
J gene: TRBJ1-5
clone size: NA
CDR3 DNA: TGTGCCAGCAGTTACTTCGGGACAGGCCTCAATCAGCCCCAGCATTTT
CDR3 protein: CASSYFGTGLNQPQHF

D gene: NA
V gene: TRBV7-2
J gene: TRBJ2-3
clone size: NA
CDR3 DNA: TGTGCCAGCAGCATACAGGGAAGCACAGATACGCAGTATTTT
CDR3 protein: CASSIQGSTDTQYF

D gene: NA
V gene: TRBV18
J gene: TRBJ2-1
clone size: few
CDR3 DNA: TGTGCCAGCTCCCATAACGCATGGGACCTCTACAATGAGCAGTTCTTC
CDR3 protein: CASSHNAWDLYNEQFF

D gene: TRBD1
V gene: TRBV27
J gene: TRBJ2-1
clone size: NA
CDR3 DNA: TGTGCCAGCAGTTTAGGGACAGGGTCTAATGAGCAGTTCTTC
CDR3 protein: CASSLGTGSNEQFF

D gene: NA
V gene: TRBV28
J gene: TRBJ2-1
clone size: NA
CDR3 DNA: TGTGCCAGCACCGACAGCTACAATGAGCAGTTCTTC
CDR3 protein: CASTDSYNEQFF

D gene: TRBD1
V gene: TRBV6-6
J gene: TRBJ2-7
clone size: NA
CDR3 DNA: TGTGCCAGCAGTCACGCAGGGGACAGGTTCCCCTACGAGCAGTACTTC
CDR3 protein: CASSHAGDRFPYEQYF

D gene: NA
V gene: TRBV7-2
J gene: TRBJ2-7
clone size: few
CDR3 DNA: TGTGCCAGCAGCCCTCGTCCAGCTTCCTACGAGCAGTACTTC
CDR3 protein: CASSPRPASYEQYF

D gene: NA
V gene: TRBV29-1
J gene: TRBJ2-5
clone size: NA
CDR3 DNA: TGCAGCGTTGGGGGGCGAAGTCTTGAGACCCAGTACTTC
CDR3 protein: CSVGGRSLETQYF

D gene: NA
V gene: TRBV5-1
J gene: TRBJ2-1
clone size: few
CDR3 DNA: TGCGCCAGCAGCTTGGCTGGAAGCTCCTACAATGAGCAGTTCTTC
CDR3 protein: CASSLAGSSYNEQFF

D gene: NA
V gene: TRBV7-9
J gene: TRBJ2-1
clone size: NA
CDR3 DNA: TGTGCCAGCAGCGTCGACGGGGGGCGGCCCAATGAGCAGTTCTTC
CDR3 protein: CASSVDGGRPNEQFF

D gene: NA
V gene: TRBV30
J gene: TRBJ2-1
clone size: few
CDR3 DNA: TGTGCCTGGAGCCGGAGTCGGGATGAGCAGTTCTTC
CDR3 protein: CAWSRSRDEQFF

D gene: NA
V gene: TRBV7-9
J gene: TRBJ2-3
clone size: NA
CDR3 DNA: TGTGCCAGCAGCCCCAGATTAGATACGCAGTATTTT
CDR3 protein: CASSPRLDTQYF

D gene: TRBD2
V gene: TRBV7-9
J gene: TRBJ2-3
clone size: many
CDR3 DNA: TGTGCCAGCAGCCAACTAGCGGGGGGGCAAGATACGCAGTATTTT
CDR3 protein: CASSQLAGGQDTQYF

D gene: TRBD2
V gene: TRBV10-1
J gene: TRBJ2-3
clone size: NA
CDR3 DNA: TGCGCCAGCAGTGAGTCGACGGGAGGGCCGGCGGATACGCAGTATTTT
CDR3 protein: CASSESTGGPADTQYF

D gene: TRBD2
V gene: TRBV7-9
J gene: TRBJ2-5
clone size: NA
CDR3 DNA: TGTGCCAGCAGCGCTAGGACTAGCGGGAGGTCCGGGGAGACCCAGTACTTC
CDR3 protein: CASSARTSGRSGETQYF

D gene: TRBD1
V gene: TRBV2
J gene: TRBJ1-1
clone size: few
CDR3 DNA: TGTGCCAGTGGACAGGGGGTATCTGAAGCTTTCTTT
CDR3 protein: CASGQGVSEAFF

D gene: NA
V gene: TRBV30
J gene: TRBJ1-1
clone size: NA
CDR3 DNA: TGTGCCTGGAGAGAGAGTAGGGGACAAGCTTTCTTT
CDR3 protein: CAWRESRGQAFF

D gene: TRBD1
V gene: TRBV4-1
J gene: TRBJ1-1
clone size: NA
CDR3 DNA: TGCGCCAGCAGCCAAGGACAGGGGAACACTGAAGCTTTCTTT
CDR3 protein: CASSQGQGNTEAFF

D gene: TRBD1
V gene: TRBV29-1
J gene: TRBJ2-7
clone size: NA
CDR3 DNA: TGCAGCGTTGAAGATCCAGGGACAGGGAGCTCCTACGAGCAGTACTTC
CDR3 protein: CSVEDPGTGSSYEQYF

D gene: TRBD2
V gene: TRBV6-5
J gene: TRBJ2-1
clone size: NA
CDR3 DNA: TGTGCCAGCAGGACTAGCGGGAGACTCAATGAGCAGTTCTTC
CDR3 protein: CASRTSGRLNEQFF